The rows below give T cell receptor beta chains drawn from one sample of a study of blood T cell repertoires in COVID-19. Sequenced by immunoSEQ multiplex PCR; TCRdb stores in-frame clones only, minus some. Altogether about 88,000 clones are present, over 90% being singletons, with the ten largest covering around 1.6%. Sequenced: peripheral blood. The receptors stem from a man aged 55-75 years with acute or convalescent COVID-19. CDR3s include the opening cysteine and the closing phenylalanine or tryptophan. Each record gives: V gene, J gene, clone size, D gene, CDR3 DNA, CDR3 protein. D genes are given only for firm matches. Part of the rows lack a size; the others show once, few, many or a class for expanded clones.

>TRBV3-1/TRBV3-2|TRBJ2-1|.|.
TGTGCCAGCAGCTCAACCAGTCCCTCCGACAATGAGCAGTTCTTC
CASSSTSPSDNEQFF
>TRBV10-3|TRBJ1-3|.|.
TGTGCCATCAGTGAAGCCGGTTTGGGAAACACCATATATTTT
CAISEAGLGNTIYF
>TRBV28|TRBJ2-7|.|TRBD2
TGTGCCAGCAGACCCGGACTAGCGGATTACGAGCAGTACTTC
CASRPGLADYEQYF
>TRBV29-1|TRBJ2-3|once|TRBD1
TGCAGCGCCGCGACAGGGACAAGCACAGATACGCAGTATTTT
CSAATGTSTDTQYF
>TRBV9|TRBJ2-1|.|TRBD2
TGTGCCAGCAGCGGGACTAGCGGGGCCAATGAGCAGTTCTTC
CASSGTSGANEQFF
>TRBV14|TRBJ2-3|.|TRBD1
TGTGCCAGCAGCCAAGATCGCGGACAGGGGGCACCCCGTCATAGCACAGATACGCAGTATTTT
CASSQDRGQGAPRHSTDTQYF
>TRBV5-4|TRBJ1-2|.|.
TGTGCCAGCAGCAGGGGGGGGGCAGACTCTAACTATGGCTACACCTTC
CASSRGGADSNYGYTF
>TRBV2|TRBJ2-5|.|TRBD1
TGTGCCAGCAGTGAAGACAGGGGGAGCCAAGAGACCCAGTACTTC
CASSEDRGSQETQYF
>TRBV14|TRBJ2-1|.|.
TGTGCCAGCAGCCAAATAGCGGACCCCCCTTACAATGAGCAGTTCTTC
CASSQIADPPYNEQFF
>TRBV7-9|TRBJ2-1|once|TRBD2
TGTGCCAGCAGCTTAACTAGCGGGAGCGATGAGCAGTTCTTC
CASSLTSGSDEQFF
>TRBV6-5|TRBJ2-7|.|.
TGTGCCAGCAGCCAGGACTGGGTACGTTCCTACGAGCAGTACTTC
CASSQDWVRSYEQYF
>TRBV28|TRBJ1-6|once|.
TGTGCCAGCACCTCGTGGGGGGATTCACCCCTCCACTTT
CASTSWGDSPLHF
>TRBV28|TRBJ1-2|.|.
TGTGCCAGCACCGCGACAGGATCCCCGAGGGGCTACACCTTC
CASTATGSPRGYTF
>TRBV5-5|TRBJ1-3|once|.
TGTGCCAGCAGACCAACAGGGTTCGGTGGAAACACCATATATTTT
CASRPTGFGGNTIYF
>TRBV11-2|TRBJ2-5|.|.
TGTGCCAGCAGCTTAGCCAACTCCCAAGAGACCCAGTACTTC
CASSLANSQETQYF
>TRBV12-3/TRBV12-4|TRBJ2-5|.|.
TGTGCCAGCAACAGACGGTGGGAAGAGACCCAGTACTTC
CASNRRWEETQYF
>TRBV5-1|TRBJ2-3|.|.
TGCGCCAGCAGCTTGTTAGGGGAAGGTACGCAGTATTTT
CASSLLGEGTQYF
>TRBV24-1|TRBJ2-1|.|TRBD2
TGTGCCACCAGTGAGGGCGGGGGAAGGATGAATGAGCAGTTCTTC
CATSEGGGRMNEQFF
>TRBV5-6|TRBJ2-1|.|TRBD1
TGTGCCAGCAGCCTACCGGGACAGGGAATGAGTCGTGAGCAGTTCTTC
CASSLPGQGMSREQFF
>TRBV10-1|TRBJ2-1|.|TRBD1
TGCGCCAGCAGCGGGGACAGCCTTTGGAATGAGCAGTTCTTC
CASSGDSLWNEQFF
>TRBV18|TRBJ1-5|.|TRBD1
TGTGCCAGCTCACCTGACAGGGGAAATCAGCCCCAGCATTTT
CASSPDRGNQPQHF
>TRBV27|TRBJ2-1|.|TRBD1
TGTGCCAGCAGCCACAGGGGACAATCTGCGGATCCGTTCTTC
CASSHRGQSADPFF
>TRBV5-1|TRBJ2-1|.|.
TGCGCCAGCAGCTTGGCCGTGAGTGACAATGAGCAGTTCTTC
CASSLAVSDNEQFF
>TRBV4-3|TRBJ1-4|.|.
TGCGCCAGCAGCCAAGATCGGACAGATTATGAAAAACTGTTTTTT
CASSQDRTDYEKLFF
>TRBV6-2/TRBV6-3|TRBJ2-7|.|.
TGTGCCAGCAGTTACTCTTTTGGGGGAGGAGGCTCCTACGAGCAGTACTTC
CASSYSFGGGGSYEQYF
>TRBV12-3/TRBV12-4|TRBJ1-2|.|.
TGTGCCAGCAACGCTCAACAGGGCTATGGCTACACCTTC
CASNAQQGYGYTF
>TRBV11-2|TRBJ1-2|once|TRBD1
TGTGCCAGCAGCCCTATGACAGGGCTGGACTATGGCTACACCTTC
CASSPMTGLDYGYTF
>TRBV27|TRBJ2-7|.|.
TGTGCCAGCAGTTTCAGCTCGACAGGCTACGAGCAGTACTTC
CASSFSSTGYEQYF
>TRBV7-9|TRBJ2-7|.|.
TGTGCCAGCAGCTTCGGACAGTACGAGCAGTACTTC
CASSFGQYEQYF
>TRBV3-1/TRBV3-2|TRBJ2-5|.|.
TGTGCCAGCAGCCAAGAGGCGGTTACCTCAGAGACCCAGTACTTC
CASSQEAVTSETQYF
>TRBV7-3|TRBJ1-1|.|.
TGTGCCAGCAGCCGGGAAGTCAATGCTGAAGCTTTCTTT
CASSREVNAEAFF
>TRBV29-1|TRBJ2-5|.|.
TGCAGCAACTCGGAGGGGGCGGGGACCCAGTACTTC
CSNSEGAGTQYF
>TRBV5-1|TRBJ2-1|.|.
TGCGCCAGCAGCCCGGGGTATTTGCGGGACAATGAGCAGTTCTTC
CASSPGYLRDNEQFF